The 9 T cell receptor beta chains below were found in one sample sequenced in a study of T cell repertoires in cytomegalovirus infection. Their antigens are not known. TCRdb recomputed calls from the reads with MiXCR, one row per CDR3 protein. Of more than 75,000 distinct CDR3 sequences detected, 25% to 30% appear once; the ten largest clones hold more than 70%. The source material was CD8+ T cells from cultured PBMCs, sampled from culture after CMV antigen stimulation. These receptor sequences come from a human donor in good health (CMV status not recorded). Some clones in this sample may be carry-over from other donors' samples.

V gene TRBV5-6 combines with J gene TRBJ1-3, with D unresolved. The V end was cut by 3 bases, the J end by 8 bases, with 15 bases between. The CDR3 runs to 14 residues. Germline CDR1 is SGHDT and CDR2 is YYEEEE. CDR3 nucleotides: TGTGCCAGCAGCTCTACGGACCGGGTACACACCATATATTTT. It translates to CASSSTDRVHTIYF.

This clonotype appeared once. CDR3 sequence (DNA): TGTGCCAGCAGCTTATCGGATAACTATGGCTACACCTTC. Its translation is CASSLSDNYGYTF. This rearrangement joins TRBV7-4 to TRBJ1-2; no firm D call. CDR1 and CDR2 (germline): SGHVT, SQSDAQ. Trimming stripped 2 bases from V and 1 base from J, with 5 bases between. The CDR3 has 13 residues.

This clonotype has a count of ten or more. V and J are TRBV7-6 and TRBJ1-1; D gene ambiguous. V was trimmed by 5 bases and J by 2 bases, leaving 15 bases between them. The CDR3 covers 15 residues. Per the germline V gene, CDR1 is SGHVS and CDR2 is FNYEAQ. The CDR3 sequence is CASSKQLDGNTEAFF. Written as DNA, the CDR3 is TGTGCCAGCAGCAAGCAGCTAGACGGAAACACTGAAGCTTTCTTT.

The J gene is TRBJ1-1, the V gene TRBV7-2, with no clear D. Germline V gene data show CDR1 as SGHTA and CDR2 as FQGNSA. The CDR3 has 13 amino acids. V gave up 3 bases and J gave up 5 bases, with 10 bases separating them. CDR3 in DNA: TGTGCCAGCAGCTTGAGTCGGTGGACTGAAGCTTTCTTT. Protein product: CASSLSRWTEAFF.

This clonotype has at least ten counts. The chain has TRBV19 and TRBJ1-3; 7 nucleotides align to TRBD1. Germline CDR1 LNHDA, CDR2 SQIVND (reference sequence). The CDR3 sequence is 17 residues long. V was pared by 6 bases and J by 0 bases, with 11 bases of the junction left unmatched. CDR3 coding DNA: TGTGCCAGTAGAACACGGGGACAGTCTTCCTCTGGAAACACCATATATTTT. It codes for CASRTRGQSSSGNTIYF.

The chain recombines TRBV29-1 with TRBJ2-3, with D perhaps TRBD1 (6 bases). V lost 3 bases and J 4 bases, leaving 11 bases between the germline ends. Per the germline V gene, CDR1 is SQVTM and CDR2 is ANQGSEA. The CDR3 consists of 13 residues. The CDR3 nucleotides read TGCAGCGTTGACGCAGGGGTCTCAGATACGCAGTATTTT. It specifies CSVDAGVSDTQYF.

The chain joins TRBV9 to TRBJ2-2, with D tentatively TRBD2 (6 bases). The V end lost 2 bases, the J end lost 0 bases, and 11 bases lay between the germline ends. The germline gives CDR1 SGDLS, CDR2 YYNGEE. The CDR3 consists of 16 residues. The CDR3, as DNA: TGTGCCAGCAGCGTGACCGGGACTTCGAACACCGGGGAGCTGTTTTTT. Translating it yields CASSVTGTSNTGELFF.

The V gene is TRBV18, the J gene TRBJ2-7, with D uncertain. There are 12 residues in the CDR3. V was clipped by 3 bases and J by 4 bases, with 7 bases between them. Germline V gene data show CDR1 as KGHSH and CDR2 as LQKENI. The CDR3 nucleotides are TGTGCCAGCTCACCTGGAGCTTACGAGCAGTACTTC. It is translated as CASSPGAYEQYF.

This clonotype occurred once. The genes are TRBV28 and TRBJ2-3; no firm D call. The V end was cut by 3 bases, the J end by 0 bases, with 7 bases between. The CDR3 is 14 amino acids. Germline-derived CDR1 and CDR2 are MDHEN and SYDVKM. This CDR3 reads CASSFRPSTDTQYF. The CDR3, as DNA: TGTGCCAGCAGTTTTAGGCCTAGCACAGATACGCAGTATTTT.